This T cell receptor (beta chain) was captured by sequencing in a study of blood T cell repertoires in COVID-19. The overall study: Collection of acute and convalescent COVID-19 samples took place in the United States, Italy and Spain.

Here immunoSEQ multiplex PCR was the method, and the copy in TCRdb shows in-frame clones only, minus some. In the table there are 140,000 to 150,000 clones, over 80% of which are singletons. The CDR3 spans 10 residues. Trimming removed 3 bases from V and 5 bases from J, with 4 bases in between. CDR1 and CDR2 from the germline V gene are SQVTM and ANQGSEA. The clonotype was recovered from a man aged 55 to 70 who had recovered from COVID-19. Sequencing used PBMCs or T cells enriched from blood (not recorded which). V usage is TRBV29-1 and J usage is TRBJ1-1; D unclear. The CDR3 DNA sequence: TGCAGCGTTGATCAAACTGAAGCTTTCTTT. The encoded protein is CSVDQTEAFF. The full variable domain, in which reference TRBV29-1 and TRBJ1-1 provide the parts outside the CDR3, is SAVISQKPSRDICQRGTSLTIQCQVDSQVTMMFWYRQQPGQSLTLIATANQGSEATYESGFVIDKFPISRPNLTFSTLTVSNMSPEDSSIYLCSVDQTEAFFGQGTRLTVV.